This TCR beta chain came from a study of blood T cell repertoires in COVID-19. Looking at the study overall: Spain, Italy and the United States supplied samples that represented acute and convalescent COVID-19.

Original methodology: How many nucleated cells were present was estimated from reference gene primer amplification. Profiled with immunoSEQ multiplex PCR; TCRdb holds only in-frame clones, not every one. V, J and clone size were drawn from that table, and D and trimming were deduced from the DNA. The sample consists of under 200,000 clones, more than 65% of them appearing once. J was trimmed by 3 bases and V by 2 bases; bases with no gene match: 14. This CDR3 is built from 17 residues. Germline V gives CDR1 GTSNPN, CDR2 SVGIG (reference sequence). Self-reported history from a screening survey and questionnaire set each donor's cohort.

The TCR comes from a man aged 50 to 59 who had recovered from COVID-19. The V and J genes are TRBV30 and TRBJ1-2; TRBD1 aligns across 8 bases. The sequenced sample consisted of PBMCs or T cells enriched from blood (not recorded which). The CDR3 coding sequence is TGTGCCTGGAGTAGAGGGCAGGGGGCGAGTCTAGACTATGGCTACACCTTC. This sequence encodes CAWSRGQGASLDYGYTF.